The T cell receptor beta chain under discussion was sequenced for a study of blood T cell repertoires in COVID-19. About the study: Acute and convalescent COVID-19 specimens originated in the United States, Italy and Spain. PBMCs, B-cell-depleted T cells, or T cells provided the cDNA or gDNA that made up the material.

Authors' methods: It was from reference gene primer amplification that nucleated cell counts were estimated. Here immunoSEQ multiplex PCR was the method, and the copy in TCRdb shows in-frame clones only, minus some. The D gene and trimming were derived from the DNA, and the V and J assignments and clone size from that table. The repertoire holds about 210,000 clones, with approximately 89% as singletons. Germline-derived CDR1 and CDR2 are MNHEY and SMNVEV (reference sequence). The V gene lost 3 bases and the J gene lost 1 base, with 10 bases spanning the gap. This CDR3 region has 14 residues. The sample was peripheral blood. The TCR was taken from a woman aged 40-49 years with acute or convalescent COVID-19. J is TRBJ2-7 and V is TRBV27; tentative D call: TRBD2 (6 bases). The CDR3 DNA sequence: TGTGCCAGCAGTTTCAGCCGGGAGTCCTACGAGCAGTACGTC. Translating it yields CASSFSRESYEQYV.